These 16 T cell receptor beta chains were all obtained from the same sample, sequenced in a study of blood T cell repertoires in COVID-19. Some clones are missing from TCRdb's copy, which holds only in-frame ones; the method was immunoSEQ multiplex PCR. The sample has tens of thousands of clones, roughly 84% seen once. The sequenced material came from peripheral blood. These receptors were obtained from a woman in her seventies in a cohort sampled during active COVID-19.

The chain recombines TRBV18 with TRBJ2-3; 9 bases map to TRBD1. The J segment lost 0 bases and the V segment lost 4 bases, leaving 5 bases of the junction unmatched. This CDR3 has 16 residues. Germline values: CDR1 KGHSH, CDR2 LQKENI. The CDR3 loop is CASSRRDRASTDTQYF. In DNA, the CDR3 is TGTGCCAGCTCACGGAGGGACAGGGCTAGCACAGATACGCAGTATTTT.

V usage is TRBV30 and J usage is TRBJ1-4; the D gene is possibly TRBD1 (5 bases). Germline V gives CDR1 GTSNPN, CDR2 SVGIG (reference sequence). V lost 2 bases and J lost 5, with 9 bases in between. The CDR3 is 13 residues long. The CDR3 region is CAWSQGPNEKLFF. DNA for the CDR3: TGTGCCTGGAGTCAGGGCCCAAATGAAAAACTGTTTTTT.

This clone was seen a few times. The chain joins TRBV28 to TRBJ1-1; maybe TRBD1 (5 bases). Trimming removed 2 bases from V and 5 bases from J, with 12 bases in between. The CDR3 extends over 14 amino acids. CDR1 MDHEN and CDR2 SYDVKM come from the germline V gene. The CDR3 bases are TGTGCCAGCAGTTTAAGCGGGGGACGGACTGAAGCTTTCTTT. Its protein product is CASSLSGGRTEAFF. The full variable domain, with the rest looked up from reference TRBV28 and TRBJ1-1, is DVKVTQSSRYLVKRTGEKVFLECVQDMDHENMFWYRQDPGLGLRLIYFSYDVKMKEKGDIPEGYSVSREKKERFSLILESASTNQTSMYLCASSLSGGRTEAFFGQGTRLTVV.

The chain is built from TRBV6-5 and TRBJ2-7, with a weak D call TRBD2 (6 bases). Germline lookup yields CDR1 MNHEY and CDR2 SVGAGI. The germline V and J ends were trimmed by 8 bases and 0 bases, with 17 bases remaining between them. The CDR3 runs 15 residues. CDR3 nucleotides: TGTGCCAGCGGCGGGACCACCCCCTTCTCCTACGAGCAGTACTTC. It codes for CASGGTTPFSYEQYF.

The chain couples TRBV19 to TRBJ1-5; TRBD1 matches 7 bases. The CDR3 sequence is 18 residues long. Germline trimming cut 4 bases from V and 2 bases from J; bases unmatched to any gene: 14. The V gene's germline CDR1 is LNHDA and CDR2 SQIVND (reference sequence). This CDR3 is CASSTGGTVLCGNQPQHF. The CDR3, as DNA: TGTGCCAGTAGTACGGGCGGGACAGTTCTTTGTGGCAATCAGCCCCAGCATTTT.

The rearrangement joins TRBV5-1 to TRBJ2-5; 8 bases fit TRBD2. V lost 4 bases and J lost 4; bases outside the gene matches: 6. CDR3 length equals 14 residues. The germline CDR1 and CDR2 sequences are SGHRS and YFSETQ. This CDR3 is CASSVAGSRETQYF. The DNA for the CDR3 is TGCGCCAGCAGCGTAGCGGGATCCCGAGAGACCCAGTACTTC.

The V gene is TRBV18, the J gene TRBJ2-2; TRBD1 matches at 9 bases. V trimming: 6 bases; J trimming: 1 base; junction bases outside the gene matches: 9. The CDR3 has 17 residues. In germline, CDR1 is KGHSH, CDR2 LQKENI. DNA for the CDR3: TGTGCCAGCTCGCCCCGGCCGGGACAGGGGAACACCGGGGAGCTGTTTTTT. Protein sequence: CASSPRPGQGNTGELFF.

The chain links TRBV7-2 to TRBJ1-2, with TRBD1 identical over 7 bases. V was clipped by 3 bases and J by 6 bases; unmatched bases: 4. Germline CDR1 and CDR2: SGHTA and FQGNSA. The CDR3 is made up of 13 amino acids. CDR3 nucleotides: TGTGCCAGCAGCTTTGGGACAGAACATGGCTACACCTTC. This codes for CASSFGTEHGYTF.

This chain joins TRBV7-9 and TRBJ2-1; TRBD1 aligns across 8 bases. This CDR3 contains 16 residues. CDR1 and CDR2 from the germline V gene are SEHNR and FQNEAQ (reference sequence). Trimming cost V 3 bases and J 7 bases; bases outside gene matches: 11. The CDR3 here is CASSFAGQGAVNEQFF. The CDR3 nucleotides read TGTGCCAGCAGCTTCGCCGGGCAGGGGGCTGTTAATGAGCAGTTCTTC.

This chain connects TRBV7-9 to TRBJ2-1; perhaps TRBD2 as D (5 bases). The CDR3 is 15 residues long. Germline assignment: CDR1 SEHNR and CDR2 FQNEAQ (reference sequence). Trimming cost V 5 bases and J 0 bases, with 11 bases left between them. The CDR3 DNA follows: TGTGCCAGCAGCACCACCGGGATCTCCTACAATGAGCAGTTCTTC. Translating it yields CASSTTGISYNEQFF.

The chain combines TRBV10-3 with TRBJ2-7, with 11 bases matching TRBD2. The CDR3 is made up of 16 amino acids. V lost 3 bases and J lost 6; bases outside the gene matches: 10. Germline lookup yields CDR1 ENHRY and CDR2 SYGVKD. The CDR3 region is CAISELAGVGSAEQYF. Written as DNA, the CDR3 is TGTGCCATCAGTGAACTAGCGGGAGTTGGTAGCGCCGAGCAGTACTTC.

This chain uses TRBV10-3 with TRBJ1-1; D possibly corresponds to TRBD1 (5 bases). Germline loops: CDR1 ENHRY, CDR2 SYGVKD. The CDR3 runs 14 residues. Trimming stripped 3 bases from V and 4 bases from J, with 12 bases between. The CDR3 DNA is TGTGCCATCAGTGATCCGGGGGGGGGCACTGAAGCTTTCTTT. It yields the protein CAISDPGGGTEAFF.

The chain uses TRBV10-1 and TRBJ2-3; TRBD2 aligns across 11 bases. The CDR3 is made up of 15 amino acids. Germline V gene sequence: CDR1 WNHNN, CDR2 SYGVQD (reference sequence). With 6 bases clipped from V and 5 bases from J, the junction kept 7 bases outside the gene matches. The CDR3 coding sequence is TGCGCCAGCAGCGAAGGACTAGCGGGCCTAGATACGCAGTATTTT. Translated, it gives CASSEGLAGLDTQYF.

The rearrangement joins TRBV30 to TRBJ2-7, with TRBD1 as a possible D gene (5 bases). The V end was cut by 3 bases, the J end by 6 bases, with 15 bases between. The CDR3 runs to 13 residues. Looked up from germline, CDR1 is GTSNPN and CDR2 is SVGIG (reference sequence). CDR3 bases: TGTGCCTGGAGGGTTACAAGGGGCCTCGAGCAGTACTTC. As protein: CAWRVTRGLEQYF.

The rearrangement links TRBV28 to TRBJ1-2; no clear D gene. Trimming shortened V by 1 base and J by 4 bases, and 16 bases separated the two germline ends. The CDR3 consists of 16 residues. The germline CDR1 and CDR2 sequences are MDHEN and SYDVKM. The CDR3 coding sequence is TGTGCCAGCAGTTTATATGGAGAGCCCTCTGGCTATGGCTACACCTTC. Encoded protein: CASSLYGEPSGYGYTF.

The CDR3 protein is CASSLDGTGKYGYTF. DNA of the CDR3: TGTGCCAGCAGCTTAGACGGGACAGGGAAGTATGGCTACACCTTC. The chain has TRBV13 and TRBJ1-2, with 9 bases identical to TRBD1. CDR3 length equals 15 residues. The V and J ends lost 1 base and 5 bases, in that order; junction bases with no gene match: 5. Germline CDR1 is PRHDT and CDR2 is FYEKMQ (reference sequence).